The 5 T cell receptor beta chains below all came from one sample that was sequenced in a study of post-analysis software for immune sequencing data (dated by TCRdb to between 2014 and 2017). What the research found in general, with its limitations: Patients showed significantly higher frequencies than controls for a handful of TRBV segments, among them TRBV5-6, TRBV5-1 and TRBV20-1.

Libraries were prepared through PCR. The data were produced on an Illumina HiSeq 2500. To reduce PCR and sequencing biases, unique molecular identifiers were built into the TCR beta cDNA libraries. The public reads were reprocessed in TCRdb via fastp at Q25 and MiXCR, keeping in-frame beta chains. Every CDR3 protein is listed once, alongside the most common genes and DNA of its rows. This sample comprises about 770,000 distinct CDR3 sequences, 46% of them detected only once. 4.9% of the sample comes from the top ten. The antigens these receptors bind are not known. Sequencing was done on a sample of blood. These receptors all stem from a girl between 10 and 17 years old with multiple sclerosis.

The table lists this clonotype with a few counts. The chain has TRBV12-3 or TRBV12-4 and TRBJ2-1; D gene unclear. Trimming took 7 bases from V and 4 from J, leaving 11 bases between them. This CDR3 has 13 residues. The DNA of the CDR3 is TGTGCCAGCACGATTGGGGTGTACAATGAGCAGTTCTTC. It specifies CASTIGVYNEQFF.

The chain has TRBV20-1 and TRBJ2-1, with TRBD2 matching over 7 bases. The trim removed 0 bases at V and 10 bases at J, leaving 6 bases unmatched. The germline V gene encodes CDR1 DFQATT and CDR2 SNEGSKA (reference sequence). This CDR3 is 13 amino acids long. CDR3 in amino acids: CSARDKEREEQFF. CDR3 nucleotides: TGCAGTGCTAGAGATAAGGAGCGGGAAGAGCAGTTCTTC.

This chain links TRBV29-1 with TRBJ2-5, with a weak D call TRBD1 (5 bases). The CDR3 is 14 amino acids. The germline V gene encodes CDR1 SQVTM and CDR2 ANQGSEA. The V end lost 3 bases, the J end lost 2 bases, and 13 bases lay between the germline ends. CDR3 sequence: CSVDGSRVQETQYF. The CDR3 DNA reads TGCAGCGTTGATGGTAGCAGGGTTCAAGAGACCCAGTACTTC.

Only a few counts were recorded for this clonotype. This chain uses TRBV7-9 with TRBJ2-5, with 9 bases that match TRBD1. V trimming: 5 bases; J trimming: 3 bases; junction bases outside the gene matches: 7. There are 15 residues in the CDR3. Germline assignment: CDR1 SEHNR and CDR2 FQNEAQ (reference sequence). This CDR3 is CASSPLGQGKETQYF. CDR3 in DNA: TGTGCCAGCAGCCCACTTGGACAGGGGAAAGAGACCCAGTACTTC.

The chain links TRBV10-2 to TRBJ1-6; unclear D gene. Trimming took off 2 bases at V and 7 bases at J, with 3 bases between the two ends. The CDR3 runs to 12 residues. Germline-derived CDR1 and CDR2 are WSHSY and SAAADI. CDR3 sequence: CASSEANSPLHF. The CDR3 DNA reads as TGCGCCAGCAGTGAGGCCAATTCACCCCTCCACTTT.